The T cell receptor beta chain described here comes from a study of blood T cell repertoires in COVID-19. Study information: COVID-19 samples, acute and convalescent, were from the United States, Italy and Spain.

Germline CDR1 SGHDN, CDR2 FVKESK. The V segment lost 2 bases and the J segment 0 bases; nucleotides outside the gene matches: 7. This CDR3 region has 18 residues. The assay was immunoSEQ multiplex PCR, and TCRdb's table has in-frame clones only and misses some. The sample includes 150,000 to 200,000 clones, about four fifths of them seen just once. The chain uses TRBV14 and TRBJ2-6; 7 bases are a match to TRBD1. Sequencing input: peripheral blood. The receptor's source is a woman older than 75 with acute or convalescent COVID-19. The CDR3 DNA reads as TGTGCCAGCAGCCAAAACAGGGGCCTAAGCTCTGGGGCCAACGTCCTGACTTTC. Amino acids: CASSQNRGLSSGANVLTF.